This TCR beta chain was sequenced for a study of CD8+ T cells in alopecia areata. Study overall: Treated patients received oral tofacitinib, 5 to 10 mg twice daily.

Lesional scalp punch biopsies and peripheral blood came from alopecia areata patients. It was cDNA, reverse transcribed from extracted RNA, that served as the sequencing template. Libraries were prepared by immunoSEQ multiplex PCR; TCRdb keeps only in-frame clonotypes and omits some of them. The repertoire holds some 110,000 clones, with 30% to 40% as singletons. The study's findings and limits: Affected scalp, especially in alopecia totalis/universalis, had a higher clonality than normal scalp did.

The CDR3 length is 14 residues. Germline-derived CDR1 and CDR2 are MDHEN and SYDVKM. The ends were cut back, 7 bases at V and 2 bases at J, with 14 bases in the middle. To note about this clone: Its antigen is as yet unknown.

Sample: CD4+ T cells sorted from blood. The V gene is TRBV28, the J gene TRBJ1-1, with D possibly TRBD1 on 5 matching bases. The receptor was derived from a human donor with alopecia areata. CDR3 in amino acids: CASNFQGGNTEAFF. The CDR3 coding sequence is TGTGCCAGCAATTTCCAGGGCGGAAACACTGAAGCTTTCTTT.